This is a list of T cell receptor beta chains from one sample in a study of cytomegalovirus exposure and HLA in healthy donors. Using immunoSEQ multiplex PCR, the repertoire was profiled, and TCRdb retains in-frame clones only, with some absent. The data hold 300,000 to 400,000 clones, with approximately 86% observed a single time. Sequences were obtained from PBMCs. The receptors here all came from a man aged 30-40 years in good health and CMV-seronegative. Both conserved end residues are part of each CDR3. Each record gives: clone size, V gene, D gene, J gene, CDR3 length, CDR3 protein, CDR3 DNA. D genes are given only for firm matches. Clone sizes are given selectively: once, few, many, or a class where the clone is expanded.

clone_size: .
v_call: TRBV10-1
d_call: .
j_call: TRBJ1-1
cdr3_length: 15
cdr3_aa: CASSESRAPNTEAFF
cdr3_nt: TGCGCCAGCAGTGAGTCGAGGGCTCCAAACACTGAAGCTTTCTTT

clone_size: .
v_call: TRBV5-1
d_call: TRBD2
j_call: TRBJ2-5
cdr3_length: 16
cdr3_aa: CATYPPQRGPQETQYF
cdr3_nt: TGCGCCACCTACCCCCCTCAGCGGGGGCCCCAAGAGACCCAGTACTTC

clone_size: few
v_call: TRBV4-1
d_call: .
j_call: TRBJ2-7
cdr3_length: 16
cdr3_aa: CASSQGRQGSSYEQYF
cdr3_nt: TGCGCCAGCAGCCAGGGGAGACAAGGGAGTTCCTACGAGCAGTACTTC

clone_size: .
v_call: TRBV7-2
d_call: TRBD2
j_call: TRBJ2-4
cdr3_length: 15
cdr3_aa: CASSRGTGRQNIQYF
cdr3_nt: TGTGCCAGCAGCCGGGGCACCGGGAGGCAAAACATTCAGTACTTC

clone_size: few
v_call: TRBV4-2
d_call: .
j_call: TRBJ2-7
cdr3_length: 14
cdr3_aa: CASSPGSSGDEQYF
cdr3_nt: TGTGCCAGCAGCCCCGGGTCAAGCGGCGACGAGCAGTACTTC

clone_size: .
v_call: TRBV11-2
d_call: .
j_call: TRBJ2-2
cdr3_length: 16
cdr3_aa: CASSLVAGMVAGELFF
cdr3_nt: TGTGCCAGCAGCTTAGTGGCAGGGATGGTAGCCGGGGAGCTGTTTTTT

clone_size: once
v_call: TRBV7-8
d_call: .
j_call: TRBJ1-2
cdr3_length: 18
cdr3_aa: CASSLGLGSRPDPRGYTF
cdr3_nt: TGTGCCAGCAGCTTAGGATTAGGGAGTCGGCCAGACCCACGCGGCTACACCTTC

clone_size: .
v_call: TRBV10-1
d_call: TRBD2
j_call: TRBJ2-2
cdr3_length: 18
cdr3_aa: CASSESGGGPSYTGELFF
cdr3_nt: TGCGCCAGCAGTGAGTCCGGCGGGGGGCCGTCTTACACCGGGGAGCTGTTTTTT

clone_size: .
v_call: TRBV19
d_call: .
j_call: TRBJ1-2
cdr3_length: 13
cdr3_aa: CATEKGGNYGYTF
cdr3_nt: TGTGCCACGGAGAAGGGGGGGAACTATGGCTACACCTTC

clone_size: .
v_call: TRBV9
d_call: .
j_call: TRBJ2-3
cdr3_length: 14
cdr3_aa: CASSVELVSHTQYF
cdr3_nt: TGTGCCAGCAGCGTAGAACTAGTATCGCATACGCAGTATTTT

clone_size: .
v_call: TRBV9
d_call: TRBD1
j_call: TRBJ1-3
cdr3_length: 15
cdr3_aa: CASSVGTGVGNTIYF
cdr3_nt: TGTGCCAGCAGCGTCGGGACAGGGGTCGGAAACACCATATATTTT

clone_size: .
v_call: TRBV10-3
d_call: .
j_call: TRBJ1-5
cdr3_length: 17
cdr3_aa: CAISDSETASSNQPQHF
cdr3_nt: TGTGCCATCAGTGACTCGGAGACGGCCAGTAGCAATCAGCCCCAGCATTTT

clone_size: .
v_call: TRBV6-1
d_call: .
j_call: TRBJ1-5
cdr3_length: 13
cdr3_aa: CASRVDTYQPQHF
cdr3_nt: TGTGCCAGCAGGGTGGACACCTATCAGCCCCAGCATTTT

clone_size: .
v_call: TRBV19
d_call: .
j_call: TRBJ2-2
cdr3_length: 14
cdr3_aa: CASRAGTNTGELFF
cdr3_nt: TGTGCCAGTAGAGCGGGCACGAACACCGGGGAGCTGTTTTTT

clone_size: .
v_call: TRBV6-5
d_call: .
j_call: TRBJ2-7
cdr3_length: 13
cdr3_aa: CASSLKRAYEQYF
cdr3_nt: TGTGCCAGCTCTTTGAAGAGGGCCTACGAGCAGTACTTC

clone_size: .
v_call: TRBV4-3
d_call: .
j_call: TRBJ1-2
cdr3_length: 16
cdr3_aa: CASSQDRGPGGYGYTF
cdr3_nt: TGCGCCAGCAGCCAAGATCGAGGGCCGGGCGGCTATGGCTACACCTTC

clone_size: .
v_call: TRBV10-3
d_call: TRBD1
j_call: TRBJ1-2
cdr3_length: 15
cdr3_aa: CAIKKDRPTNYGYTF
cdr3_nt: TGTGCCATAAAAAAGGACAGGCCCACCAACTATGGCTACACCTTC

clone_size: .
v_call: TRBV25-1
d_call: TRBD1
j_call: TRBJ1-4
cdr3_length: 18
cdr3_aa: CASSDLGDRATRQGKLFF
cdr3_nt: TGTGCCAGCAGTGACCTGGGAGACAGAGCGACCAGACAGGGAAAACTGTTTTTT

clone_size: .
v_call: TRBV6-5
d_call: .
j_call: TRBJ2-7
cdr3_length: 15
cdr3_aa: CASSYSSGVYYEQYF
cdr3_nt: TGTGCCAGCAGTTACAGCTCGGGGGTTTACTACGAGCAGTACTTC

clone_size: .
v_call: TRBV11-2
d_call: TRBD1
j_call: TRBJ1-4
cdr3_length: 15
cdr3_aa: CASSSFGTGNEKLFF
cdr3_nt: TGTGCCAGCAGCTCCTTTGGGACAGGAAATGAAAAACTGTTTTTT

clone_size: .
v_call: TRBV6-5
d_call: .
j_call: TRBJ2-7
cdr3_length: 11
cdr3_aa: CASSTYYEQYF
cdr3_nt: TGTGCCAGCAGTACATACTACGAGCAGTACTTC

clone_size: .
v_call: TRBV6-5
d_call: TRBD2
j_call: TRBJ2-7
cdr3_length: 15
cdr3_aa: CASSPLSGVRYEQYF
cdr3_nt: TGTGCCAGCTCGCCCCTCAGCGGGGTACGCTACGAGCAGTACTTC

clone_size: .
v_call: TRBV11-3
d_call: TRBD2
j_call: TRBJ2-5
cdr3_length: 15
cdr3_aa: CASSLGSGVQETQYF
cdr3_nt: TGTGCCAGCAGCTTAGGTAGCGGGGTACAAGAGACCCAGTACTTC

clone_size: few
v_call: TRBV9
d_call: .
j_call: TRBJ1-6
cdr3_length: 13
cdr3_aa: CASSTRQVSPLHF
cdr3_nt: TGTGCCAGCAGCACTCGACAGGTTTCACCCCTCCACTTT